The subject of this entry is one T cell receptor (beta chain). The source of the sample is a study of PD-L1 blockade in urothelial cancer. Profiled with immunoSEQ multiplex PCR; TCRdb holds only in-frame clones, not every one. The data show tens of thousands of clones, 80% to 90% seen once. The length of the CDR3 is 14 residues. Germline V CDR1 and CDR2: MNHEY, SMNVEV (reference sequence). V trimming: 5 bases; J trimming: 7 bases; junction bases outside the gene matches: 7. The sample in question was PBMCs, obtained around atezolizumab (anti-PD-L1) treatment. This chain uses TRBV27 with TRBJ1-2, with 10 bases identical to TRBD1. This clonotype was obtained from a man aged 50 to 59 with urothelial cancer. CDR3 coding DNA: TGTGCCAGCAGTACCGACAGGGGGCTGGGTGGCTACACCTTC. Amino acid sequence: CASSTDRGLGGYTF.